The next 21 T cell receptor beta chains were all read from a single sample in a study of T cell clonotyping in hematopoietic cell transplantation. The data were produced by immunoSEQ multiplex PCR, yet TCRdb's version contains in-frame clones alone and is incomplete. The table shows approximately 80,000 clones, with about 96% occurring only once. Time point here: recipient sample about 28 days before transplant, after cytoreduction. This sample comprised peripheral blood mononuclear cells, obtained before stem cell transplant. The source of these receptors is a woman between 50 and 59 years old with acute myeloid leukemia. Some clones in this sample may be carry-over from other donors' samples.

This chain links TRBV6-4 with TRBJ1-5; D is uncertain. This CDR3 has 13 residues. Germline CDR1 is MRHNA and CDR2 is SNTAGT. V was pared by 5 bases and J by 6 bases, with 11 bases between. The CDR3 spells CASSLDLGQPQHF. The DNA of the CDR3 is TGTGCCAGCAGTCTAGACTTGGGTCAGCCCCAGCATTTT.

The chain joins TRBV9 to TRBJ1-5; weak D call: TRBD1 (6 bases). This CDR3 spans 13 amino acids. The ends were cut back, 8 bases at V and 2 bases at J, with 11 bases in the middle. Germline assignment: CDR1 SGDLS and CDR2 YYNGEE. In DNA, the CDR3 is TGTGCCAGTAATTCAGGGGGCAATCAGCCCCAGCATTTT. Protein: CASNSGGNQPQHF.

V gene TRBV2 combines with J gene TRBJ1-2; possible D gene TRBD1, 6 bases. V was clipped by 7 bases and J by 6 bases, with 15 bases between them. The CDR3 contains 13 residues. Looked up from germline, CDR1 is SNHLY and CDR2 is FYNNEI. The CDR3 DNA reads TGTGCCAGCATCCAGATAAGACAGGATGGCTACACCTTC. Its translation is CASIQIRQDGYTF.

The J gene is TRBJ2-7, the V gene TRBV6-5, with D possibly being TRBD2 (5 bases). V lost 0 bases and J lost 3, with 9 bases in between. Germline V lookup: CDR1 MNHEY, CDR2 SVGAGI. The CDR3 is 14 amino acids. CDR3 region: CASSYSEVGYEQYF. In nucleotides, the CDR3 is TGTGCCAGCAGTTACTCGGAGGTGGGCTACGAGCAGTACTTC.

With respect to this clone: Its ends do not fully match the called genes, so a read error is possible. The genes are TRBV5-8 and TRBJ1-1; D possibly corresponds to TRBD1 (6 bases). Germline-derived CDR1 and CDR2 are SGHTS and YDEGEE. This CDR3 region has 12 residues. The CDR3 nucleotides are TGTGCCAGCAGCTTGATACAGGGAAAGCTAGACTTT. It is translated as CASSLIQGKLDF.

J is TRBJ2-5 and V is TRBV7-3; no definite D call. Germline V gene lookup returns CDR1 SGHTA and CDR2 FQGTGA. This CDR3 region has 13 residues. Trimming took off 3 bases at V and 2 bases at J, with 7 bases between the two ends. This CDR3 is CASSLHRQETQYF. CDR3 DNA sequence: TGTGCCAGCAGCTTGCACCGACAAGAGACCCAGTACTTC.

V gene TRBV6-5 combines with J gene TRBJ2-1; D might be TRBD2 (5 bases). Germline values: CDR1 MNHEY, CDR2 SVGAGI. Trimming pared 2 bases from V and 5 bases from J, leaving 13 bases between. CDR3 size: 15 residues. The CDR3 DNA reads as TGTGCCAGCAGTTACGAAGGTAGCGTAGACAATGAGCAGTTCTTC. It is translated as CASSYEGSVDNEQFF.

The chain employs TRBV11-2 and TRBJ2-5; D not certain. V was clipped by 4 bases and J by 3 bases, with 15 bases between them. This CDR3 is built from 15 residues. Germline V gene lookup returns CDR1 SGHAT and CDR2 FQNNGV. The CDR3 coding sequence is TGTGCCAGCAGCTCTCCTTCCCGAAATAAAGAGACCCAGTACTTC. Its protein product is CASSSPSRNKETQYF. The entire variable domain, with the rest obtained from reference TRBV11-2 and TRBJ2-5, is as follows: EAGVAQSPRYKIIEKRQSVAFWCNPISGHATLYWYQQILGQGPKLLIQFQNNGVVDDSQLPKDRFSAERLKGVDSTLKIQPAKLEDSAVYLCASSSPSRNKETQYFGPGTRLLVL.

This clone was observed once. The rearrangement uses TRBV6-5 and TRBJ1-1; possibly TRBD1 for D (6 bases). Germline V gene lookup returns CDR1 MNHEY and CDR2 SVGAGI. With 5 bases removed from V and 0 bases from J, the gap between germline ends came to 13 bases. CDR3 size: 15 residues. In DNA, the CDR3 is TGTGCCAGCAGTGGACGGGACACCTTGAACACTGAAGCTTTCTTT. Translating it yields CASSGRDTLNTEAFF.

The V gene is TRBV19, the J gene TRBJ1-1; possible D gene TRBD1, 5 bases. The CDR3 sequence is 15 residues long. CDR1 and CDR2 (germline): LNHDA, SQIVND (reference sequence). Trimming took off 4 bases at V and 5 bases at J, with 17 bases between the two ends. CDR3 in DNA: TGTGCCAGTAGTAGCCCAGGGTCGTTGAGAACTGAAGCTTTCTTT. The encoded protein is CASSSPGSLRTEAFF. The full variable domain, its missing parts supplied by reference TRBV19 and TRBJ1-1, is DGGITQSPKYLFRKEGQNVTLSCEQNLNHDAMYWYRQDPGQGLRLIYYSQIVNDFQKGDIAEGYSVSREKKESFPLTVTSAQKNPTAFYLCASSSPGSLRTEAFFGQGTRLTVV.

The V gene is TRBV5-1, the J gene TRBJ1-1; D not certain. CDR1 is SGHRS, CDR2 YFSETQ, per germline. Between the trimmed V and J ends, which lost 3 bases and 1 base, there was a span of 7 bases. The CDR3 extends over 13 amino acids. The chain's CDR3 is CASSSTWNTEAFF. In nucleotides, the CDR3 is TGCGCCAGCAGCTCGACTTGGAACACTGAAGCTTTCTTT.

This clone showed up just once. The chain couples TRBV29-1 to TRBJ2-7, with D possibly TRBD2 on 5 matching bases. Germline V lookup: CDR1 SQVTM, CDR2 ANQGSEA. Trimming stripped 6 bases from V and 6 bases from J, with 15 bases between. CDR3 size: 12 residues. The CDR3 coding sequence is TGCAGCGTCGGACTCATACCTGCCGAGCAGTACTTC. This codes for CSVGLIPAEQYF.

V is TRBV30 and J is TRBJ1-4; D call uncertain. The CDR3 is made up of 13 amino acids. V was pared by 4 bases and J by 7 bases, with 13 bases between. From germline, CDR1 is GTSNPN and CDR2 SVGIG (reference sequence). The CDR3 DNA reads TGTGCCTGGACTCAAGGGCGCAGTGAAAAACTGTTTTTT. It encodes CAWTQGRSEKLFF.

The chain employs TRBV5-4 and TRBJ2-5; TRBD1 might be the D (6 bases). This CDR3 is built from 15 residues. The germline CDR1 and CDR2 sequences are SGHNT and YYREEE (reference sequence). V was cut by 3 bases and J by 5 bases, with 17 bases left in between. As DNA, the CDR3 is TGTGCCAGCAGCTCGAGAGGGGGTTTGGGCGAGACCCAGTACTTC. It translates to CASSSRGGLGETQYF.

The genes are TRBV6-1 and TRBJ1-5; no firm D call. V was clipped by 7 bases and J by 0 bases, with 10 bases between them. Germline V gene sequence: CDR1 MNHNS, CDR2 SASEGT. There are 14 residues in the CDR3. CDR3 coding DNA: TGTGCCAGCACGAGAAATTATAGCAATCAGCCCCAGCATTTT. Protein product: CASTRNYSNQPQHF.

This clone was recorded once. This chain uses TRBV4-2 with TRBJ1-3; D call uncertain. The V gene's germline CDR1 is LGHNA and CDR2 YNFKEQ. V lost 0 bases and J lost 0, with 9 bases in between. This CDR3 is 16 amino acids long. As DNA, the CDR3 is TGTGCCAGCAGCCAAGAGCCCCAGAACTCTGGAAACACCATATATTTT. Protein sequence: CASSQEPQNSGNTIYF.

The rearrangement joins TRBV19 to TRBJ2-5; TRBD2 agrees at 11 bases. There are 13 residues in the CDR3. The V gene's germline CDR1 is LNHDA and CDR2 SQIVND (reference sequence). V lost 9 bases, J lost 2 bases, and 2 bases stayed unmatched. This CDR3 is CASRLAGQETQYF. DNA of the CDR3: TGTGCCAGCAGACTAGCGGGGCAAGAGACCCAGTACTTC.

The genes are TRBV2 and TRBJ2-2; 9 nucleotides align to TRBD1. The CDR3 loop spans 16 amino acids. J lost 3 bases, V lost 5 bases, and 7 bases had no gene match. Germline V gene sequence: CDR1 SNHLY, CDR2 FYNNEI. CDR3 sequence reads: CASSFTGGADTGELFF. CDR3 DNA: TGTGCCAGCAGTTTTACAGGGGGCGCGGACACCGGGGAGCTGTTTTTT.

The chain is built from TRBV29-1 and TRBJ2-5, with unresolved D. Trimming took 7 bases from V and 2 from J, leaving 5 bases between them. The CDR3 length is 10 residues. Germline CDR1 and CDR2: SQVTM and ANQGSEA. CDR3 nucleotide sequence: TGCAGCGCTGGACAAGAGACCCAGTACTTC. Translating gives CSAGQETQYF.

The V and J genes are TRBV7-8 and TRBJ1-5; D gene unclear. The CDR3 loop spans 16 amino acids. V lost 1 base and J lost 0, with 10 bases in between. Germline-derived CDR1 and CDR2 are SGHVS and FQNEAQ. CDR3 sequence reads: CASSLGAVNSNQPQHF. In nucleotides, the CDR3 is TGTGCCAGCAGCTTAGGGGCAGTAAATAGCAATCAGCCCCAGCATTTT.

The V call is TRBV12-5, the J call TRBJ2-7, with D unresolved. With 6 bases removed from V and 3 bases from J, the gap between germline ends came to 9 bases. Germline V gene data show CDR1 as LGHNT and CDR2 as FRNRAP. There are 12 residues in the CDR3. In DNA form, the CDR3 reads TGTGCTAGTGGCCGGACGTTCTACGAGCAGTACTTC. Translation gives CASGRTFYEQYF.